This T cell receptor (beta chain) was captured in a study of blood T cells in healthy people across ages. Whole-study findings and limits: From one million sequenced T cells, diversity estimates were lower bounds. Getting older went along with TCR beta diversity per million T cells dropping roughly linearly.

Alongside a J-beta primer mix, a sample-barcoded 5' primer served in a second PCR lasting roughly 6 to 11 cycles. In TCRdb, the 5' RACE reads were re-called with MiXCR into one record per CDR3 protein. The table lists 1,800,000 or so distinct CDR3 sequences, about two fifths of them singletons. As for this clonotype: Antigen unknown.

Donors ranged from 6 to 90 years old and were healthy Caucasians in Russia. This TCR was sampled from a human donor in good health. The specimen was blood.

The CDR3 region is CASSPRPGQGREKLFF. The CDR3 nucleotides are TGTGCCAGCTCACCTAGACCGGGACAGGGACGTGAAAAACTGTTTTTT. This sequence joins TRBV18 and TRBJ1-4, with 9 bases that match TRBD1. Germline loops: CDR1 KGHSH, CDR2 LQKENI. Losses at the gene ends were 3 bases for V and 7 bases for J; bases not matched to a gene: 9. This CDR3 comprises 16 residues.